This T cell receptor beta chain derives from a study of T-cell reconstitution after alpha-beta-depleted transplantation in children. V was clipped by 7 bases and J by 3 bases; unmatched bases: 5. This CDR3 spans 13 amino acids. Germline V gene data show CDR1 as ENHRY and CDR2 as SYGVKD. Library preparation (for TCRbeta) was performed with unique molecular identifiers. TCRdb re-called the PCR reads through MiXCR, storing one row per CDR3 protein. This sample carries around 78,000 distinct CDR3 sequences, approximately 7.3% of them seen once, and the ten largest clones take 2.5%. The rearrangement links TRBV10-3 to TRBJ1-1, with 7 bases fitting TRBD1. Here the sequenced sample was PBMCs from the stem cell graft donor, taken from the stem cell graft. The sequence was collected from a human donor who donated a stem cell graft to a child with acute lymphoblastic leukemia. CDR3 residues: CAITRDRDTEAFF. The CDR3 DNA reads as TGTGCCATCACCCGGGACAGAGACACTGAAGCTTTCTTT.